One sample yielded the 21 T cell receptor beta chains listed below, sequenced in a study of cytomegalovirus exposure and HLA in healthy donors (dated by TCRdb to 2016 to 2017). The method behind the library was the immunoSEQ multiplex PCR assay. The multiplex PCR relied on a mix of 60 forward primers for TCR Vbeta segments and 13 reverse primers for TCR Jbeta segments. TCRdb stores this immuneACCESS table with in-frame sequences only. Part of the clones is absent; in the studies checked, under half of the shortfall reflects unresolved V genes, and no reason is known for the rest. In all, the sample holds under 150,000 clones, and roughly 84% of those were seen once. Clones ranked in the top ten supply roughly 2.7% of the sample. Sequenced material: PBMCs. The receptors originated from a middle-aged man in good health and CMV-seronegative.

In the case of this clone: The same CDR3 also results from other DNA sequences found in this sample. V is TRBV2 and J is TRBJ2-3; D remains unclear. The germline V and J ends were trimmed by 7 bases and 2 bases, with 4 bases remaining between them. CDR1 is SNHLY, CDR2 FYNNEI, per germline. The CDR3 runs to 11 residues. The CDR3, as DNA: TGTGCCAGCACCTACACAGATACGCAGTATTTT. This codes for CASTYTDTQYF.

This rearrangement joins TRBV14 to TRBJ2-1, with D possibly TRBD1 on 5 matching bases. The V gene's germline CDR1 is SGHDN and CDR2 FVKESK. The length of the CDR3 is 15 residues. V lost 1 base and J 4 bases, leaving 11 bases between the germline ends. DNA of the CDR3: TGTGCCAGCAGCCAAGGCCGACAGAGATACAATGAGCAGTTCTTC. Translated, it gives CASSQGRQRYNEQFF.

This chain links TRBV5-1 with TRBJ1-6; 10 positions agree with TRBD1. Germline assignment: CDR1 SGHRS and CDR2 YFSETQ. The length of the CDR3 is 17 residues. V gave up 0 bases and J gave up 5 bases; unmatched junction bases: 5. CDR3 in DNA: TGCGCCAGCAGCTTGGCGACAGGGGGCGCAGATAATTCACCCCTCCACTTT. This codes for CASSLATGGADNSPLHF.

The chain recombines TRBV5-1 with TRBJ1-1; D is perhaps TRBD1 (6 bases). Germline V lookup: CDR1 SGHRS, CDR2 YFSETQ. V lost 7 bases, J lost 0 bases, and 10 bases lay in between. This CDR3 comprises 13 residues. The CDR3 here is CASRQDVNTEAFF. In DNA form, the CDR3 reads TGCGCCAGCCGACAGGATGTGAACACTGAAGCTTTCTTT. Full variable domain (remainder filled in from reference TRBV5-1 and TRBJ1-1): KAGVTQTPRYLIKTRGQQVTLSCSPISGHRSVSWYQQTPGQGLQFLFEYFSETQRNKGNFPGRFSGRQFSNSRSEMNVSTLELGDSALYLCASRQDVNTEAFFGQGTRLTVV.

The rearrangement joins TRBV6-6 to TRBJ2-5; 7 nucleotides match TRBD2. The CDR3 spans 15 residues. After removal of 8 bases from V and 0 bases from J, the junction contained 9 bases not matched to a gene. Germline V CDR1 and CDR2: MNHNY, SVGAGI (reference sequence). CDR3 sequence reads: CASQPGGGYQETQYF. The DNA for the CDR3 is TGTGCCAGCCAGCCTGGGGGGGGGTACCAAGAGACCCAGTACTTC.

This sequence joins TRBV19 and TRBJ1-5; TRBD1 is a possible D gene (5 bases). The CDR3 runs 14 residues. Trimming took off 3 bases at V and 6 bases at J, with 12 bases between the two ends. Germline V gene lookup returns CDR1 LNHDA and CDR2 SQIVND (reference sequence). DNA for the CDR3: TGTGCCAGTAGTATTAGGGGCAAGGGTCAGCCCCAGCATTTT. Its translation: CASSIRGKGQPQHF.

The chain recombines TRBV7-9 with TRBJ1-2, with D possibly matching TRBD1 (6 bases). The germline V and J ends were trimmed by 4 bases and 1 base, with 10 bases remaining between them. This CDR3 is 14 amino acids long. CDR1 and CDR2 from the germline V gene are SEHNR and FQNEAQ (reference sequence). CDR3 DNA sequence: TGTGCCAGCAGCTCAGGGGCGGGTAACTATGGCTACACCTTC. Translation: CASSSGAGNYGYTF.

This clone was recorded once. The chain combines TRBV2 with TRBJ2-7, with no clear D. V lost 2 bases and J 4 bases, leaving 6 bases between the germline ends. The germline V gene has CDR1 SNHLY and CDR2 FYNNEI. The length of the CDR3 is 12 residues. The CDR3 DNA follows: TGTGCCAGCAGTGAACACAGATACGAGCAGTACTTC. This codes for CASSEHRYEQYF.

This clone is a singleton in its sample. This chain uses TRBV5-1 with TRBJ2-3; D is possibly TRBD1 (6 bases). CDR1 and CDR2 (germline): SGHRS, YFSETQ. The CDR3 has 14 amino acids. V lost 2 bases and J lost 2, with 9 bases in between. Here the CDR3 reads CASSLGQTTDTQYF. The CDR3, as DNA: TGCGCCAGCAGCTTAGGACAGACCACAGATACGCAGTATTTT.

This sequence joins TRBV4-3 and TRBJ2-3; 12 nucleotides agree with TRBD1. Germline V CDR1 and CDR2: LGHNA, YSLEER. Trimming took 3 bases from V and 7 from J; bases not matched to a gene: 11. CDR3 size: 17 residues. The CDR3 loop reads CASSQESGTGGRNTQYF. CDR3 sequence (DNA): TGCGCCAGCAGCCAGGAGTCCGGGACAGGGGGCAGAAATACGCAGTATTTT.

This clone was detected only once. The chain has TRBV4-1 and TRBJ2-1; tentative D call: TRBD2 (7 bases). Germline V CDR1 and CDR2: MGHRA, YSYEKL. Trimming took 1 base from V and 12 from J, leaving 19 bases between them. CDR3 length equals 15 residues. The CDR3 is CASSQGSRGGGGQFF. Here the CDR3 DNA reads TGCGCCAGCAGCCAAGGATCAAGGGGGGGTGGGGGGCAGTTCTTC.

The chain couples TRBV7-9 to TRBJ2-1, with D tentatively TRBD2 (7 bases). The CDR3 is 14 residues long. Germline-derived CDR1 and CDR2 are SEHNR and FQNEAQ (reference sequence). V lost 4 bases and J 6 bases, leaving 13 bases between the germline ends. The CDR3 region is CASSYGGGPNEQFF. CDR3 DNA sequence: TGTGCCAGCAGCTATGGGGGGGGGCCCAATGAGCAGTTCTTC.

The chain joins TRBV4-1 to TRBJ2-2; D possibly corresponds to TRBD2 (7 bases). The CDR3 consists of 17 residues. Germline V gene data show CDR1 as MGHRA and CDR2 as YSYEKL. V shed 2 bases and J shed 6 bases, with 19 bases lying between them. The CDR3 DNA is TGCGCCAGCAGCCAACCGTTAGGGGGGGGGACCCCCGGGGAGCTGTTTTTT. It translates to CASSQPLGGGTPGELFF.

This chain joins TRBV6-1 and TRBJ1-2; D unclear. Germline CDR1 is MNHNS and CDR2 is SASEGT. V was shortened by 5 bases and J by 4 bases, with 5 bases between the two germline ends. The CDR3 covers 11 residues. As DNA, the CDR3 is TGTGCCAGCAGTTCCGGCTATGGCTACACCTTC. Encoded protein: CASSSGYGYTF.

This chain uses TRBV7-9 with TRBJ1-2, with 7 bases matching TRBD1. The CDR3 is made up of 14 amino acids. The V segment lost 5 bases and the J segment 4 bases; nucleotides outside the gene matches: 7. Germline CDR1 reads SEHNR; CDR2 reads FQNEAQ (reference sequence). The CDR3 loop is CASSVGTAGYGYTF. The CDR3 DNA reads TGTGCCAGCAGCGTCGGGACAGCAGGCTATGGCTACACCTTC.

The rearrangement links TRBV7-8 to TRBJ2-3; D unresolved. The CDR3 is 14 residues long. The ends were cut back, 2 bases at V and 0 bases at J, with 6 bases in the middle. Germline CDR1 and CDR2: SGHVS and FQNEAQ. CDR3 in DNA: TGTGCCAGCAGCTTATCGGTTAGCACAGATACGCAGTATTTT. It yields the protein CASSLSVSTDTQYF.

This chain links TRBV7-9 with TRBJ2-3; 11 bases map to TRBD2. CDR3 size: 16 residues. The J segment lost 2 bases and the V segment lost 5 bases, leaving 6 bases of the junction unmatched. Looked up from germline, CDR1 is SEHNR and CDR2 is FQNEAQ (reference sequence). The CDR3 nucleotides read TGTGCCAGCAGCCCAGGGACTAGCGGCGCCACAGATACGCAGTATTTT. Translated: CASSPGTSGATDTQYF.

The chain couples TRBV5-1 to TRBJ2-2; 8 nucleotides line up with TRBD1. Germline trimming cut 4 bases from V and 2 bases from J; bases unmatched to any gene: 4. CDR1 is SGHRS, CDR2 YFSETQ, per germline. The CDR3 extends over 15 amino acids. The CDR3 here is CASSVGTGNTGELFF. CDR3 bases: TGCGCCAGCAGCGTAGGGACAGGAAACACCGGGGAGCTGTTTTTT.

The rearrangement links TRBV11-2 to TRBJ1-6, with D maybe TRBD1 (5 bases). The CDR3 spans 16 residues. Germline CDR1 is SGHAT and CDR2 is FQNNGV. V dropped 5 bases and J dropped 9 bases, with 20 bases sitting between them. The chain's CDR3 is CASSPFAAQGGSPLHF. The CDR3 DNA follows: TGTGCCAGCAGCCCCTTCGCTGCCCAGGGTGGTTCACCCCTCCACTTT.

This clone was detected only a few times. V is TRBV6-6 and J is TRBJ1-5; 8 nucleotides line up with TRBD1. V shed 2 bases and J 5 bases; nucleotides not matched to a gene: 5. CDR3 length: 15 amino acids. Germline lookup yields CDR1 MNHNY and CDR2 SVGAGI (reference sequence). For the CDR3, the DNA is TGTGCCAGCAGTTACCCGGCAGGGGGCTATCAGCCCCAGCATTTT. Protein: CASSYPAGGYQPQHF.

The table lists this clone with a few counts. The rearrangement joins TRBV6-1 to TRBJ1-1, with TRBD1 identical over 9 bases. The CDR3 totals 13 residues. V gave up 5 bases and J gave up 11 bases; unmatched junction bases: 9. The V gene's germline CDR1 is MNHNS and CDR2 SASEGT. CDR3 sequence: CASSPSTGGSAFF. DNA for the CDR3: TGTGCCAGCAGTCCATCGACAGGGGGTAGTGCTTTCTTT.